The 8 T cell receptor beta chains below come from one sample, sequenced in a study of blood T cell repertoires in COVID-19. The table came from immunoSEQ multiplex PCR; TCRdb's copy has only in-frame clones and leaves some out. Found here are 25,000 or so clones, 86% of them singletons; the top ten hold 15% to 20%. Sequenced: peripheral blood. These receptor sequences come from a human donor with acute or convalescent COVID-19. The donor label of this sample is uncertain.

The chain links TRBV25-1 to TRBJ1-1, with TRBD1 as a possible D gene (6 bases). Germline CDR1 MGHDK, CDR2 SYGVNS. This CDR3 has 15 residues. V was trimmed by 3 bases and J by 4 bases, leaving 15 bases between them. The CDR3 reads CASSDRGRGSTEAFF. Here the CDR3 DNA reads TGTGCCAGCAGTGACCGAGGCAGGGGAAGCACTGAAGCTTTCTTT.

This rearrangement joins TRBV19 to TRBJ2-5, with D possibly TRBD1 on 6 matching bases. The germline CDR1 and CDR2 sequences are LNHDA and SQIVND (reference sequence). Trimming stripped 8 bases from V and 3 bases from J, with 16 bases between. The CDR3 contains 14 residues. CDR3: CASGVQGFEETQYF. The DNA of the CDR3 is TGTGCCAGTGGGGTACAGGGTTTCGAAGAGACCCAGTACTTC.

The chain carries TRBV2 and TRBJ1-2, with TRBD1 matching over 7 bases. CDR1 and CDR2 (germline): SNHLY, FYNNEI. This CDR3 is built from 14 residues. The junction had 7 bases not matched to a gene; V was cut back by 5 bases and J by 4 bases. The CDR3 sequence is CASSFLQGGYGYTF. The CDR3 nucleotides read TGTGCCAGCAGTTTCCTCCAGGGGGGCTATGGCTACACCTTC.

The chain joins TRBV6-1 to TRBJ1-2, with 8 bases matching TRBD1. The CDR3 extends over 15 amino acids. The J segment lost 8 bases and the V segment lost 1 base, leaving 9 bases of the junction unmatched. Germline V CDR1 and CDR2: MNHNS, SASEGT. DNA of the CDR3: TGTGCCAGCAGTGAAGTGTTGGACAGGGAGGTAGGCTACACCTTC. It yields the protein CASSEVLDREVGYTF.

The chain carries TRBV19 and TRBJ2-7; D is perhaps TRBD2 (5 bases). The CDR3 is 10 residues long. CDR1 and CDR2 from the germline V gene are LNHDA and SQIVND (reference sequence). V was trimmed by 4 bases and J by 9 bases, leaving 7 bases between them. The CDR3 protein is CASSTDLQYF. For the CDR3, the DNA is TGTGCCAGTAGTACGGACTTGCAGTACTTC.

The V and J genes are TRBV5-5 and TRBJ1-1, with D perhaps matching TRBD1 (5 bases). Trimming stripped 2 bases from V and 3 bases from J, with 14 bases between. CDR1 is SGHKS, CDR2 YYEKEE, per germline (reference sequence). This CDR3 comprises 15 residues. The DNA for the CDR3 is TGTGCCAGCAGCTTAGATTGGGGGGTGGACACTGAAGCTTTCTTT. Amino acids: CASSLDWGVDTEAFF.

The CDR3 reads CASSLGDRGGEKLFF. Here the CDR3 DNA reads TGTGCCAGCAGCCTCGGGGACAGGGGAGGCGAAAAACTGTTTTTT. The J gene is TRBJ1-4, the V gene TRBV2, with TRBD1 matching 10 bases. The germline gives CDR1 SNHLY, CDR2 FYNNEI. The length of the CDR3 is 15 residues. Unmatched junction bases numbered 9, after V lost 6 bases and J lost 8 bases.

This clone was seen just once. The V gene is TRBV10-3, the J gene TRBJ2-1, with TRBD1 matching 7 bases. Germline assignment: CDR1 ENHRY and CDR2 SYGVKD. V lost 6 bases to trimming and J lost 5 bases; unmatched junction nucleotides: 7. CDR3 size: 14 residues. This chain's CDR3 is CAISIDRANNEQFF. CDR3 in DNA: TGTGCCATCAGCATAGACAGGGCGAACAATGAGCAGTTCTTC.